This T cell receptor beta chain was captured in a study of tumor and adjacent non-tumor tissue in lung cancer. A modified ARM-PCR protocol with three rounds of nested PCR amplified TCRbeta. TCRdb re-derived calls from the multiplex PCR reads in MiXCR, one entry per CDR3 protein. The repertoire consists of about 98,000 distinct CDR3 sequences, with less than 85% occurring once and the leading ten covering approximately 28%. This sample's RNA came from whole unsorted tissue. More than 3 cm separated this lung sample from the edge of the tumor. The count of this clonotype is one. Since the CDR3 does not end with the conserved phenylalanine or tryptophan, this likely comes from a read error. The CDR3 runs 10 residues. Per the germline V gene, CDR1 is SGHTS and CDR2 is YDEGEE. The V gene lost 3 bases and the J gene lost 6 bases, with 1 base spanning the gap.

Sample: distant non-tumor lung tissue. The rearrangement joins TRBV5-8 to TRBJ2-1, with D uncertain. The sequence derives from a man aged 55-75 years with small cell lung cancer. CDR3 in amino acids: CASSSNEQFL. The CDR3 coding sequence is TGTGCCAGCAGCTCCAATGAGCAGTTCTTA.